The 21 T cell receptor beta chains presented below share a single source sample, sequenced in a study of cytomegalovirus exposure and HLA in healthy donors. The study ran its PCR with 60 Vbeta and 13 Jbeta primers. Only in-frame clones appear in the TCRdb table, and some are missing; sequencing was by immunoSEQ multiplex PCR. This repertoire includes 200,000 or so clones. The sample comprised PBMCs. Receptor source: a boy between 10 and 17 years old in good health and CMV-seronegative.

The V and J genes are TRBV10-3 and TRBJ2-5, with D unclear. CDR3 length: 12 amino acids. Deletions cut 2 bases from V and 8 bases from J, with 9 bases between. Germline V gene lookup returns CDR1 ENHRY and CDR2 SYGVKD. CDR3 in DNA: TGTGCCATCAGTGAGAGTTTCGGTACCCAGTACTTC. Translating gives CAISESFGTQYF.

The chain is built from TRBV28 and TRBJ2-2; 7 nucleotides line up with TRBD1. With 7 bases clipped from V and 3 bases from J, the junction kept 20 bases outside the gene matches. The V gene's germline CDR1 is MDHEN and CDR2 SYDVKM. The CDR3 covers 19 residues. DNA of the CDR3: TGTGCCAGCACCCTAAGCCCCGGCAAGGGGGCGGTTTACACCGGGGAGCTGTTTTTT. It encodes CASTLSPGKGAVYTGELFF.

The chain carries TRBV7-3 and TRBJ2-2; D not certain. This CDR3 is 12 amino acids long. V dropped 3 bases and J dropped 7 bases, with 6 bases sitting between them. Germline CDR1 is SGHTA and CDR2 is FQGTGA. CDR3 coding DNA: TGTGCCAGCAGCTTGTACGGCGGGGAGCTGTTTTTT. Protein product: CASSLYGGELFF. Using reference TRBV7-3 and TRBJ2-2 for the parts outside the CDR3, the full variable domain is GAGVSQTPSNKVTEKGKYVELRCDPISGHTALYWYRQSLGQGPEFLIYFQGTGAADDSGLPNDRFFAVRPEGSVSTLKIQRTERGDSAVYLCASSLYGGELFFGEGSRLTVL.

CDR3 DNA sequence: TGCGCCAGCAGCTTGGATAGTTTTGCAGGATCTAACTATGGCTACACCTTC. Its translation is CASSLDSFAGSNYGYTF. The rearrangement uses TRBV5-1 and TRBJ1-2; no definite D call. V lost 0 bases and J lost 0, with 15 bases in between. The CDR3 length is 17 residues. The germline V gene has CDR1 SGHRS and CDR2 YFSETQ. The whole variable domain, filled in from reference TRBV5-1 and TRBJ1-2, reads KAGVTQTPRYLIKTRGQQVTLSCSPISGHRSVSWYQQTPGQGLQFLFEYFSETQRNKGNFPGRFSGRQFSNSRSEMNVSTLELGDSALYLCASSLDSFAGSNYGYTFGSGTRLTVV.

J is TRBJ2-7 and V is TRBV11-2; a possible D gene is TRBD2 (6 bases). This CDR3 has 15 amino acids. Germline lookup yields CDR1 SGHAT and CDR2 FQNNGV. V lost 2 bases, J lost 2 bases, and 13 bases lay in between. This chain's CDR3 is CASSLLPGVPYEQYF. The CDR3, as DNA: TGTGCCAGCAGCTTATTGCCGGGGGTACCCTACGAGCAGTACTTC.

The V and J genes are TRBV6-5 and TRBJ1-4, with D possibly being TRBD1 (6 bases). Trimming pared 4 bases from V and 7 bases from J, leaving 16 bases between. Germline V gene lookup returns CDR1 MNHEY and CDR2 SVGAGI. The CDR3 sequence is 15 residues long. CDR3 DNA sequence: TGTGCCAGCAGTTTCCAGGGGCGGCCCGTTGAAAAACTGTTTTTT. Translated: CASSFQGRPVEKLFF.

The genes are TRBV6-6 and TRBJ1-2; TRBD1 might be the D (6 bases). Germline CDR1 and CDR2: MNHNY and SVGAGI (reference sequence). The CDR3 spans 15 residues. V gave up 2 bases and J gave up 2 bases, with 12 bases separating them. In nucleotides, the CDR3 is TGTGCCAGCAGTTACGGGGGGGCTTTAAACTATGGCTACACCTTC. Translation gives CASSYGGALNYGYTF.

This sequence joins TRBV10-3 and TRBJ1-6, with TRBD1 matching 9 bases. V shed 6 bases and J 6 bases; nucleotides not matched to a gene: 12. The germline V gene encodes CDR1 ENHRY and CDR2 SYGVKD. The CDR3 contains 17 residues. The CDR3 DNA sequence: TGTGCCATCAGGAACCCGGACAGGGGAGGGTTTAATTCACCCCTCCACTTT. It translates to CAIRNPDRGGFNSPLHF.

This chain connects TRBV7-2 to TRBJ1-1; 7 bases are shared with TRBD1. In germline, CDR1 is SGHTA, CDR2 FQGNSA. V lost 2 bases, J lost 5 bases, and 5 bases stayed unmatched. CDR3 length: 14 amino acids. DNA of the CDR3: TGTGCCAGCAGCTTACAGACAGGGCGAACTGAAGCTTTCTTT. The encoded protein is CASSLQTGRTEAFF.

The gene calls are TRBV5-1 and TRBJ1-2; 7 bases are a match to TRBD1. CDR3 length: 14 residues. The junction had 7 bases not matched to a gene; V was cut back by 0 bases and J by 8 bases. The germline CDR1 and CDR2 sequences are SGHRS and YFSETQ. Here the CDR3 reads CASSLEGRGTGYTF. The DNA for the CDR3 is TGCGCCAGCAGCTTGGAAGGCAGGGGGACGGGCTACACCTTC.

V is TRBV28 and J is TRBJ2-3; 10 bases fit TRBD2. J lost 6 bases, V lost 3 bases, and 9 bases had no gene match. Germline lookup yields CDR1 MDHEN and CDR2 SYDVKM. This CDR3 has 16 amino acids. As DNA, the CDR3 is TGTGCCAGCAGTTTGGGGCCAAGCGGGGGGGCCGATACGCAGTATTTT. It yields the protein CASSLGPSGGADTQYF.

The chain links TRBV28 to TRBJ1-4, with D unresolved. CDR1 and CDR2 (germline): MDHEN, SYDVKM. The CDR3 consists of 15 residues. Trimming took off 5 bases at V and 0 bases at J, with 10 bases between the two ends. The CDR3 region is CASSPGVTTNEKLFF. Written as DNA, the CDR3 is TGTGCCAGCAGTCCCGGGGTGACAACTAATGAAAAACTGTTTTTT. The variable domain in full, with the rest retrieved from reference TRBV28 and TRBJ1-4, is DVKVTQSSRYLVKRTGEKVFLECVQDMDHENMFWYRQDPGLGLRLIYFSYDVKMKEKGDIPEGYSVSREKKERFSLILESASTNQTSMYLCASSPGVTTNEKLFFGSGTQLSVL.

V gene TRBV4-2 combines with J gene TRBJ2-3; 7 bases are a match to TRBD2. In germline, CDR1 is LGHNA, CDR2 YNFKEQ. The V and J ends lost 4 bases and 4 bases, in that order; junction bases with no gene match: 5. This CDR3 has 14 residues. CDR3 in amino acids: CASSLPAGADTQYF. The CDR3 region has the DNA TGTGCCAGCAGCCTCCCGGCGGGGGCAGATACGCAGTATTTT.

The rearrangement uses TRBV4-1 and TRBJ2-3; D perhaps matches TRBD2 (5 bases). This CDR3 region has 17 residues. Germline loops: CDR1 MGHRA, CDR2 YSYEKL. The V end was cut by 3 bases, the J end by 0 bases, with 16 bases between. The CDR3 DNA is TGCGCCAGCAGCCAGGATGGCGCGGGCGGGAGCACAGATACGCAGTATTTT. Translated, it gives CASSQDGAGGSTDTQYF.

The rearrangement uses TRBV2 and TRBJ2-3, with TRBD2 matching over 13 bases. CDR1 and CDR2 from the germline V gene are SNHLY and FYNNEI. J lost 6 bases, V lost 8 bases, and 11 bases had no gene match. This CDR3 has 16 residues. The CDR3 protein is CASETTSGGQEDTQYF. Written as DNA, the CDR3 is TGTGCCAGCGAAACGACTAGCGGGGGGCAGGAGGATACGCAGTATTTT. Supplemented by reference TRBV2 and TRBJ2-3, the full variable domain reads EPEVTQTPSHQVTQMGQEVILRCVPISNHLYFYWYRQILGQKVEFLVSFYNNEISEKSEIFDDQFSVERPDGSNFTLKIRSTKLEDSAMYFCASETTSGGQEDTQYFGPGTRLTVL.

The gene calls are TRBV7-2 and TRBJ2-5; 7 bases fit TRBD2. Unmatched junction bases numbered 2, after V lost 2 bases and J lost 5 bases. CDR1 SGHTA and CDR2 FQGNSA come from the germline V gene. This CDR3 is 13 amino acids long. In DNA form, the CDR3 reads TGTGCCAGCAGCTTACTGGGAGGGGAGACCCAGTACTTC. Its protein product is CASSLLGGETQYF.

V usage is TRBV19 and J usage is TRBJ2-2, with D perhaps TRBD2 (5 bases). Germline CDR1 is LNHDA and CDR2 is SQIVND (reference sequence). This CDR3 contains 15 residues. V was cut by 8 bases and J by 1 base, with 14 bases left in between. The CDR3 here is CASWWRAGNTGELFF. DNA for the CDR3: TGTGCCAGTTGGTGGCGGGCGGGGAACACCGGGGAGCTGTTTTTT.

Note on this clone: Different DNA sequences within this sample yield the same CDR3. The chain couples TRBV27 to TRBJ2-1, with 11 bases aligning to TRBD2. Germline V CDR1 and CDR2: MNHEY, SMNVEV (reference sequence). This CDR3 has 15 residues. V was pared by 3 bases and J by 7 bases, with 5 bases of the junction left unmatched. The CDR3: CASSFSGGAGNEQFF. In nucleotides, the CDR3 is TGTGCCAGCAGTTTTAGCGGGGGGGCTGGTAATGAGCAGTTCTTC.

V and J are TRBV7-9 and TRBJ1-5; 10 nucleotides align to TRBD1. There are 15 residues in the CDR3. CDR1 is SEHNR and CDR2 is FQNEAQ in the germline V gene (reference sequence). The J segment lost 4 bases and the V segment lost 3 bases, leaving 3 bases of the junction unmatched. DNA for the CDR3: TGTGCCAGCAGCTTTGGGACAGGGGTAAATCAGCCCCAGCATTTT. This sequence encodes CASSFGTGVNQPQHF.

The chain is built from TRBV7-9 and TRBJ1-1; tentatively, D is TRBD1 (6 bases). V gave up 5 bases and J gave up 7 bases, with 17 bases separating them. The length of the CDR3 is 14 residues. The germline V gene has CDR1 SEHNR and CDR2 FQNEAQ (reference sequence). The CDR3 sequence: CASSPPTGNLEAFF. In nucleotides, the CDR3 is TGTGCCAGCAGCCCCCCCACAGGGAATCTTGAAGCTTTCTTT.

For the CDR3, the DNA is TGTGCCAGCAGCTCGGGACAGGTGACCTACGAGCAGTACTTC. Its translation is CASSSGQVTYEQYF. This sequence joins TRBV7-2 and TRBJ2-5, with 8 positions matching TRBD1. TRBJ2-7 explains the end of the DNA better; the J call may be wrong. This CDR3 has 14 residues. Germline assignment: CDR1 SGHTA and CDR2 FQGNSA.